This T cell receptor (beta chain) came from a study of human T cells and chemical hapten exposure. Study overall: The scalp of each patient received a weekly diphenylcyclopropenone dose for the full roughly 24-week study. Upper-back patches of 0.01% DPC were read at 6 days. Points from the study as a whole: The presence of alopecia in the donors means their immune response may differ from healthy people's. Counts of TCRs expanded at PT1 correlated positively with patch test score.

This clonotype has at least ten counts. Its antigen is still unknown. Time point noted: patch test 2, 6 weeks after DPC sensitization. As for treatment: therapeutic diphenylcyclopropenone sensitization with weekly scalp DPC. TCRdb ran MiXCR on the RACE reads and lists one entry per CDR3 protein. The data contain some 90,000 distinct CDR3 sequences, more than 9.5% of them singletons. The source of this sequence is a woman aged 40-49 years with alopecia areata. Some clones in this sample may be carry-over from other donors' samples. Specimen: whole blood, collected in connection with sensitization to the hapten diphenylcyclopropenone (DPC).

CDR3 residues: CSAYKGGFTYEQYF. The CDR3 coding sequence is TGCAGTGCTTATAAGGGGGGTTTTACCTACGAGCAGTACTTC. The rearrangement uses TRBV20-1 and TRBJ2-7; D could derive from TRBD1 or TRBD2 (6 bases each). V lost 5 bases and J 2 bases, leaving 16 bases between the germline ends. CDR1 and CDR2 (germline): DFQATT, SNEGSKA (reference sequence). The CDR3 consists of 14 residues.